The TCR beta chain described here comes from a study of T-cell reconstitution after alpha-beta-depleted transplantation in children. V was pared by 6 bases and J by 9 bases, with 21 bases between. This CDR3 is 14 amino acids long. The germline gives CDR1 DFQATT, CDR2 SNEGSKA (reference sequence). At least ten counts were recorded for this clonotype. TCRbeta library construction was performed incorporating unique molecular identifiers. TCRdb used MiXCR to reprocess the PCR reads, holding one entry per CDR3 protein. The data show hundreds of thousands of distinct CDR3 sequences, around 12% seen once. The clonotype originates from a human donor who donated a stem cell graft to a child with acute lymphoblastic leukemia. The chain carries TRBV20-1 and TRBJ2-1; possible D gene TRBD2, 5 bases. Sequenced material: PBMCs from the stem cell graft donor, taken from the stem cell graft. The CDR3 nucleotides are TGCAGTGCCCGTGCCCCCCGGGAAGGAGGTGAGCAGTTCTTC. It codes for CSARAPREGGEQFF.